Below are 15 T cell receptor beta chains sequenced from a single sample in a study of quantifying T cell responses using KT2 cells. Study details: cDNA was made from DNase-treated RNA using alpha and beta constant primers.

Each cDNA got a UMI-containing oligo ligated at its 3' end. The first PCR ran 3 to 5 cycles with an equimolar RC1.1 and RC1.2 beta primer mix. TCRdb recomputed calls from the UMI-ligation and nested PCR reads with MiXCR, one row per CDR3 protein. The table has 60,000 or so distinct CDR3 sequences, more than 9% seen once; the top ten hold under 10%. Sequencing was performed on PBMCs spiked with cells of the T cell clone KT2. Receptor source: a human donor.

The V call is TRBV20-1, the J call TRBJ1-4; D remains ambiguous. The CDR3 contains 12 residues. Deletions cut 6 bases from V and 5 bases from J, with 10 bases between. From germline, CDR1 is DFQATT and CDR2 SNEGSKA (reference sequence). As DNA, the CDR3 is TGCAGTGCCCGCGTCGGGAATGAAAAACTGTTTTTT. Translation gives CSARVGNEKLFF.

The J gene is TRBJ1-5, the V gene TRBV6-5, with D unclear. Looked up from germline, CDR1 is MNHEY and CDR2 is SVGAGI. With 7 bases removed from V and 9 bases from J, the gap between germline ends came to 22 bases. CDR3 length: 15 residues. The CDR3 DNA follows: TGTGCCAGCAAAATTACGACATATATCTCGAGGCCCCAGCATTTT. Protein: CASKITTYISRPQHF.

This clonotype has more than one count but fewer than ten. CDR3 region: CASSPAEGTDTQYF. The CDR3 region has the DNA TGTGCCAGCAGCCCGGCCGAGGGTACAGATACGCAGTATTTT. The chain has TRBV7-9 and TRBJ2-3, with D possibly matching TRBD2 (5 bases). This CDR3 region has 14 residues. Per germline, CDR1 SEHNR and CDR2 FQNEAQ (reference sequence). V lost 5 bases, J lost 3 bases, and 12 bases lay in between. The variable domain in full, completed from reference TRBV7-9 and TRBJ2-3, reads DTGVSQNPRHKITKRGQNVTFRCDPISEHNRLYWYRQTLGQGPEFLTYFQNEAQLEKSRLLSDRFSAERPKGSFSTLEIQRTEQGDSAMYLCASSPAEGTDTQYFGPGTRLTVL.

There are a few counts of this clonotype. This chain joins TRBV7-7 and TRBJ2-3; 7 nucleotides agree with TRBD2. CDR3 length equals 15 residues. The germline V gene encodes CDR1 SSHAT and CDR2 FNYEAQ (reference sequence). With V trimmed by 2 bases and J by 1 base, 3 bases remained unmatched. CDR3 residues: CASSLTSGGTDTQYF. CDR3 bases: TGTGCCAGCAGCTTAACAAGCGGGGGCACAGATACGCAGTATTTT.

At least ten counts were recorded for this clonotype. This chain connects TRBV12-3 or TRBV12-4 to TRBJ2-3; D gene ambiguous. The CDR3 length is 16 residues. V was clipped by 3 bases and J by 0 bases, with 13 bases between them. The chain's CDR3 is CASSFITTASTDTQYF. Here the CDR3 DNA reads TGTGCCAGCAGTTTCATTACGACGGCTAGCACAGATACGCAGTATTTT.

The chain is built from TRBV10-1 and TRBJ2-7; a weak D match, TRBD1 (6 bases). Trimming cost V 8 bases and J 5 bases, with 19 bases left between them. This CDR3 region has 14 residues. Per germline, CDR1 WNHNN and CDR2 SYGVQD (reference sequence). CDR3 amino acids: CASSGSGQSDEQYF. Written as DNA, the CDR3 is TGCGCCAGCTCCGGGTCTGGACAGTCGGACGAGCAGTACTTC.

This clonotype was counted ten times or more. V is TRBV7-9 and J is TRBJ1-2; D is unclear. Germline lookup yields CDR1 SEHNR and CDR2 FQNEAQ (reference sequence). The CDR3 is 11 residues long. The V end was cut by 3 bases, the J end by 10 bases, with 9 bases between. This CDR3 is CASSFGGTYTF. The DNA for the CDR3 is TGTGCCAGCAGCTTTGGAGGAACCTACACCTTC.

At least ten counts were recorded for this clonotype. This rearrangement joins TRBV18 to TRBJ1-2; 10 bases fit TRBD1. Germline CDR1 KGHSH, CDR2 LQKENI. V lost 6 bases, J lost 4 bases, and 5 bases stayed unmatched. The CDR3 has 14 residues. CDR3 bases: TGTGCCAGCTCGGGACAGGGGATGGTCTATGGCTACACCTTC. This translates into CASSGQGMVYGYTF.

V gene TRBV7-2 combines with J gene TRBJ1-1; D is ambiguous. Germline CDR1 is SGHTA and CDR2 is FQGNSA. V lost 4 bases and J 6 bases, leaving 18 bases between the germline ends. The CDR3 spans 15 residues. CDR3 DNA sequence: TGTGCCAGCAGCTCCATGGGTAACCTGGCCCCTGAAGCTTTCTTT. This gives the protein CASSSMGNLAPEAFF.

This rearrangement joins TRBV4-1 to TRBJ2-5, with D perhaps matching TRBD1 or TRBD2 (5 bases each). Germline CDR1 reads MGHRA; CDR2 reads YSYEKL. Trimming took off 2 bases at V and 6 bases at J, with 19 bases between the two ends. The CDR3 contains 16 residues. CDR3 loop: CASSQLGNLGDQTQYF. The CDR3 DNA is TGCGCCAGCAGCCAACTAGGGAACCTGGGGGATCAGACCCAGTACTTC.

This clonotype was recorded many times. The chain employs TRBV2 and TRBJ1-2; 7 nucleotides agree with TRBD1. Germline V gene lookup returns CDR1 SNHLY and CDR2 FYNNEI. The CDR3 is 15 residues long. Trimming at V came to 2 bases and at J to 1 base, leaving 4 bases not matched to a gene. The CDR3 bases are TGTGCCAGCAGTGAAAGACAGGGAGTTAACTATGGCTACACCTTC. Translation gives CASSERQGVNYGYTF.

This clonotype has a handful of counts. The gene calls are TRBV4-1 and TRBJ2-7; TRBD1 matches at 11 bases. V was pared by 3 bases and J by 2 bases, with 3 bases of the junction left unmatched. Germline values: CDR1 MGHRA, CDR2 YSYEKL. The CDR3 contains 15 residues. This chain's CDR3 is CASSHGTGGTYEQYF. DNA for the CDR3: TGCGCCAGCAGCCACGGGACAGGGGGGACCTACGAGCAGTACTTC.

This clonotype occurred many times. The chain joins TRBV5-5 to TRBJ2-5; D possibly corresponds to TRBD2 (5 bases). Germline V gene lookup returns CDR1 SGHKS and CDR2 YYEKEE (reference sequence). The CDR3 sequence is 18 residues long. V was shortened by 4 bases and J by 0 bases, with 22 bases between the two germline ends. The CDR3 coding sequence is TGTGCCAGCAGCGGATCCCGGGAAGACTGGGGTTACCAAGAGACCCAGTACTTC. Its translation: CASSGSREDWGYQETQYF.

This sequence joins TRBV5-6 and TRBJ1-1; D uncertain. The CDR3 runs to 14 residues. The V end lost 1 base, the J end lost 1 base, and 8 bases lay between the germline ends. CDR1 and CDR2 (germline): SGHDT, YYEEEE. CDR3 in amino acids: CASSLRGRNTEAFF. In DNA form, the CDR3 reads TGTGCCAGCAGCTTGAGAGGCAGGAACACTGAAGCTTTCTTT. Complete variable domain (other parts from reference TRBV5-6 and TRBJ1-1): DAGVTQSPTHLIKTRGQQVTLRCSPKSGHDTVSWYQQALGQGPQFIFQYYEEEERQRGNFPDRFSGHQFPNYSSELNVNALLLGDSALYLCASSLRGRNTEAFFGQGTRLTVV.

The J gene is TRBJ2-6, the V gene TRBV6-2 or TRBV6-3, with D hard to call. This CDR3 is built from 15 residues. Per the germline V gene, CDR1 is MNHEY and CDR2 is SVGEGT. The ends were cut back, 7 bases at V and 0 bases at J, with 10 bases in the middle. This chain's CDR3 is CASIGPHSGANVLTF. CDR3 DNA: TGTGCCAGCATTGGGCCCCACTCTGGGGCCAACGTCCTGACTTTC.